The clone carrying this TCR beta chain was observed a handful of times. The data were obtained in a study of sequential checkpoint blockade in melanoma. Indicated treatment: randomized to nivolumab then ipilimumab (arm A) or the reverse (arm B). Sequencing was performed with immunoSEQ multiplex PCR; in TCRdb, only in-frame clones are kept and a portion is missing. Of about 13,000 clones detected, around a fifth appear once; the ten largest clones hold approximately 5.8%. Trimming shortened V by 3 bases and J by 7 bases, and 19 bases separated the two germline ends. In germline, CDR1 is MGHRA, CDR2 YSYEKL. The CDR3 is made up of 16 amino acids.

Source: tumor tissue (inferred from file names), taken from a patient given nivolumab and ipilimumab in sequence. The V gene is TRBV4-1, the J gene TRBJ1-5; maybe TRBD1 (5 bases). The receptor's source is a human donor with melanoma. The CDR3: CASSQMGRVETQPQHF. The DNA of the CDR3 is TGCGCCAGCAGCCAGATGGGGCGGGTCGAAACCCAGCCCCAGCATTTT.